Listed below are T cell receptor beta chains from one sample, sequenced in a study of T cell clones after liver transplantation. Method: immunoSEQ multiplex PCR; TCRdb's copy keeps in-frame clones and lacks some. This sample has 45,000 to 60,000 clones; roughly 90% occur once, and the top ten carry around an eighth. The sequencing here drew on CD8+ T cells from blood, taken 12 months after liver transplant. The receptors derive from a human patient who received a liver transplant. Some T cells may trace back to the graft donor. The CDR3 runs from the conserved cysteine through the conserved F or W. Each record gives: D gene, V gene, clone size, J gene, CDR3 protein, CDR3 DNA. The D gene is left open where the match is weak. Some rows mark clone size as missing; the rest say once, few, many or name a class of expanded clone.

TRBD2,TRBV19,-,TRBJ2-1,CASSILAGGNEQFF,TGTGCCAGTAGTATACTAGCGGGAGGGAATGAGCAGTTCTTC
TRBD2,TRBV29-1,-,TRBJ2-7,CSVAVGEGYEQYF,TGCAGCGTTGCCGTGGGGGAGGGCTACGAGCAGTACTTC
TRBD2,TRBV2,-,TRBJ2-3,CASSEWRELTDTQYF,TGTGCCAGCAGTGAGTGGCGGGAGCTCACAGATACGCAGTATTTT
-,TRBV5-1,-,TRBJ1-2,CASSLGGTNYGYTF,TGCGCCAGCAGCTTGGGAGGAACTAACTATGGCTACACCTTC
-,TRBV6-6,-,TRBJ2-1,CASSRMGEQFF,TGTGCCAGCTCCAGGATGGGCGAGCAGTTCTTC
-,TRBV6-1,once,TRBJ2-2,CASSDRGEGPGELFF,TGTGCCAGCAGTGACAGGGGGGAGGGTCCCGGGGAGCTGTTTTTT
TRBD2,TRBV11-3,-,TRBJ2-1,CASSLGFQREIGANNEQFF,TGTGCCAGCAGCTTAGGTTTCCAGCGGGAGATTGGGGCGAACAATGAGCAGTTCTTC
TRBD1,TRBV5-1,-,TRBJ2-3,CASSLGRTGSSTDTQYF,TGCGCCAGCAGCTTGGGCCGGACAGGGTCTAGCACAGATACGCAGTATTTT
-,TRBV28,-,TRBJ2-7,CASSSRDLARSEQYF,TGTGCCAGCAGTTCGAGGGATTTGGCACGATCCGAGCAGTACTTC
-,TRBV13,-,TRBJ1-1,CASLSGDNTEAFF,TGTGCCAGTCTCTCGGGGGATAACACTGAAGCTTTCTTT
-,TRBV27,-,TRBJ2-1,CASSLILGGSSYNEQFF,TGTGCCAGCAGTCTAATCCTCGGGGGAAGCTCCTACAATGAGCAGTTCTTC
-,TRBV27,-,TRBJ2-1,CASSLTPRGSYNEQFF,TGTGCCAGCAGTCTCACCCCCCGTGGGTCCTACAATGAGCAGTTCTTC
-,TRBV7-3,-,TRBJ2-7,CASSLGLGRAPEQYF,TGTGCCAGCAGCCTCGGCTTAGGCAGGGCGCCCGAGCAGTACTTC
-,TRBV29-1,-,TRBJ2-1,CSVVRQGNEQFF,TGCAGCGTCGTAAGACAAGGTAATGAGCAGTTCTTC
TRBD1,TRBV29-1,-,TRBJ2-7,CSVMTGSSSYEQYF,TGCAGCGTTATGACAGGGTCGAGCTCCTACGAGCAGTACTTC
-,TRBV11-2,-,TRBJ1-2,CASSLAWRDGYTF,TGTGCCAGCAGCTTAGCATGGAGGGACGGCTACACCTTC
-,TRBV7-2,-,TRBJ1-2,CASRGDIYGYTF,TGTGCCAGCAGGGGAGACATCTATGGCTACACCTTC
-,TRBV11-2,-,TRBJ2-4,CASSQRTADKNIQYF,TGTGCCAGCAGCCAAAGGACAGCCGACAAAAACATTCAGTACTTC
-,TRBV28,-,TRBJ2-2,CASSLRGLYTGELFF,TGTGCCAGCAGTCTGAGGGGACTGTACACCGGGGAGCTGTTTTTT
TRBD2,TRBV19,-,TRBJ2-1,CASQDGTSEFF,TGTGCCAGCCAGGACGGGACTAGCGAGTTCTTC
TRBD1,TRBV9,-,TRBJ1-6,CASSPGTEYNSPLHF,TGTGCCAGCAGCCCCGGGACAGAATATAATTCACCCCTCCACTTT
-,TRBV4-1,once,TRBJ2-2,CASSQEPPGAENTGELFF,TGCGCCAGCAGCCAAGAGCCCCCTGGGGCGGAGAACACCGGGGAGCTGTTTTTT
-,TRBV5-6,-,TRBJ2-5,CASSLLRETQSWETQYF,TGTGCCAGCAGCTTGTTAAGGGAGACCCAGAGCTGGGAGACCCAGTACTTC
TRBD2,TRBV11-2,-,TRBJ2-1,CASSLGLVGSYNEQFF,TGTGCCAGCAGCTTGGGACTAGTAGGATCCTACAATGAGCAGTTCTTC
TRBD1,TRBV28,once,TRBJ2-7,CASRLDRGLPYEQYF,TGTGCCAGCAGACTAGACAGGGGGTTACCCTACGAGCAGTACTTC
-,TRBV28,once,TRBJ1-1,CASSLSPGTEAFF,TGTGCCAGCAGTTTATCACCGGGCACTGAAGCTTTCTTT
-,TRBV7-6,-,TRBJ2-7,CASSFGGTTGRRSYEQYF,TGTGCCAGCAGCTTTGGAGGGACAACCGGTCGTCGCTCCTACGAGCAGTACTTC
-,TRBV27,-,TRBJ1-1,CASSSQPYQNTEAFF,TGTGCCAGCAGTTCTCAGCCTTACCAGAACACTGAAGCTTTCTTT
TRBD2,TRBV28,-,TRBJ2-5,CASRLAGGQETQYF,TGTGCCAGCCGACTAGCGGGAGGGCAAGAGACCCAGTACTTC
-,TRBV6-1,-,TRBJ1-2,CASREGGNSYGYTF,TGTGCCAGCAGGGAGGGGGGAAACTCCTATGGCTACACCTTC
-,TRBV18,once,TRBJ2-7,CASSPVGGGDEQYF,TGTGCCAGCTCACCCGTGGGGGGTGGGGACGAGCAGTACTTC
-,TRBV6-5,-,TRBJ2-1,CASSYGGHEFF,TGTGCCAGCAGTTACGGGGGGCACGAGTTCTTC
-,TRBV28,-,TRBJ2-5,CASSFSGPEGTQYF,TGTGCCAGCAGTTTCTCCGGGCCTGAGGGGACCCAGTACTTC
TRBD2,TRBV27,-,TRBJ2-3,CASRGDYHTDTQYF,TGTGCCAGCAGGGGGGACTACCACACAGATACGCAGTATTTT
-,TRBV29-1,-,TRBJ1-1,CSAGGEYTEAFF,TGCAGCGCGGGGGGTGAATACACTGAAGCTTTCTTT
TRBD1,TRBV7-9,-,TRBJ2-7,CASSLVQGAYEQYF,TGTGCCAGCAGCTTGGTGCAGGGGGCCTACGAGCAGTACTTC
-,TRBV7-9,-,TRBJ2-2,CASSLSGTGELFF,TGTGCCAGCAGCTTGAGCGGCACCGGGGAGCTGTTTTTT
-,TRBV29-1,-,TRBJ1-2,CSVGGDLLYGYTF,TGCAGCGTTGGAGGGGACCTACTCTATGGCTACACCTTC
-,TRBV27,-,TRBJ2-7,CASTSPGTPEVRQYF,TGTGCCAGTACTTCCCCTGGGACGCCTGAAGTTAGGCAGTACTTC
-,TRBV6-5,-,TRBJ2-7,CASSYSDSSYEQYF,TGTGCCAGCAGTTACTCCGACAGTTCCTACGAGCAGTACTTC
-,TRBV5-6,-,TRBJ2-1,CASSLVGLGDEQFF,TGTGCCAGCAGCTTGGTTGGCCTCGGAGATGAGCAGTTCTTC
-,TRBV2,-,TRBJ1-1,CASWHGGFTEAFF,TGTGCCAGTTGGCATGGAGGTTTCACTGAAGCTTTCTTT
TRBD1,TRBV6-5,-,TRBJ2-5,CASSRGTGGQETQYF,TGTGCCAGCAGTCGAGGGACAGGGGGCCAGGAGACCCAGTACTTC
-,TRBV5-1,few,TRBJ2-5,CASSYRDSGETQYF,TGCGCCAGCAGCTACCGGGACTCAGGGGAGACCCAGTACTTC
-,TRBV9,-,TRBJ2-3,CASSQNSRESTDTQYF,TGTGCCAGCAGCCAAAACAGCAGGGAAAGCACAGATACGCAGTATTTT
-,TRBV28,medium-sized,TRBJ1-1,CASSFVGRGFTEAFF,TGTGCCAGCAGTTTTGTGGGCAGGGGATTCACTGAAGCTTTCTTT
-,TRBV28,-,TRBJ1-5,CASSLSKLSNQPQHF,TGTGCCAGCAGTTTATCTAAGCTAAGCAATCAGCCCCAGCATTTT
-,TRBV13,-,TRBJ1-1,CASSSPAGGVREAFF,TGTGCCAGCAGCTCCCCGGCCGGAGGGGTCCGGGAAGCTTTCTTT